Listed below are T cell receptor beta chains from one sample, sequenced in a study of blood T cell repertoires in COVID-19. Using immunoSEQ multiplex PCR, the repertoire was profiled, and TCRdb retains in-frame clones only, with some absent. The table lists some 240,000 clones, over 75% of them singletons, with around 3.1% in the top ten. Material: PBMCs or T cells enriched from blood (not recorded which). The receptors shown here come from a woman aged 40 to 50 who had been exposed to COVID-19. Each CDR3 is given with its conserved first and last residue. Each record gives: V gene, J gene, clone size, D gene, CDR3 DNA, CDR3 protein. The D gene is left open where the match is weak. For some rows the clone size is stated as once, few or many, or as a class when expanded; others skip it.

v_call: TRBV19
j_call: TRBJ1-2
clone_size: -
d_call: -
cdr3_nt: TGTGCCAGTAGTATCAGGGCCACCTATGGCTACACCTTC
cdr3_aa: CASSIRATYGYTF

v_call: TRBV19
j_call: TRBJ2-1
clone_size: -
d_call: TRBD2
cdr3_nt: TGTGCCAGTAGTAGTCAGCGGGGGGGCTTCAATGAGCAGTTCTTC
cdr3_aa: CASSSQRGGFNEQFF

v_call: TRBV13
j_call: TRBJ1-3
clone_size: -
d_call: TRBD1
cdr3_nt: TGTGCCAGCAGCTCCAGGGGGCTTAAAAACACCATATATTTT
cdr3_aa: CASSSRGLKNTIYF

v_call: TRBV30
j_call: TRBJ1-3
clone_size: few
d_call: TRBD1
cdr3_nt: TGTGCCTGGAGTGGGGGACAGCTCTCTGGAAACACCATATATTTT
cdr3_aa: CAWSGGQLSGNTIYF

v_call: TRBV2
j_call: TRBJ1-4
clone_size: -
d_call: TRBD1
cdr3_nt: TGTGCCAGCAGTACAGGGGACTTCAATGAAAAACTGTTTTTT
cdr3_aa: CASSTGDFNEKLFF

v_call: TRBV19
j_call: TRBJ2-7
clone_size: -
d_call: -
cdr3_nt: TGTGCCAGTAGTGCGGACAGCACCTACGAGCAGTACTTC
cdr3_aa: CASSADSTYEQYF

v_call: TRBV28
j_call: TRBJ1-5
clone_size: -
d_call: -
cdr3_nt: TGTGCCAGCGTCAGGATCGCTAGCAATCAGCCCCAGCATTTT
cdr3_aa: CASVRIASNQPQHF

v_call: TRBV5-4
j_call: TRBJ2-5
clone_size: once
d_call: -
cdr3_nt: TGTGCCAGCAGCGGAAGGGACTACCAAGAGACCCAGTACTTC
cdr3_aa: CASSGRDYQETQYF

v_call: TRBV5-3
j_call: TRBJ1-2
clone_size: -
d_call: TRBD1
cdr3_nt: TGTGCCAGAAGCACGCCGGGAGAGGGGGCGCTTGGCTACACCTTC
cdr3_aa: CARSTPGEGALGYTF

v_call: TRBV21-1
j_call: TRBJ1-2
clone_size: -
d_call: -
cdr3_nt: TGTGCCAGCAGCAGCCGGTCCGGGACAGGGACTAACTATGGCTACACCTTC
cdr3_aa: CASSSRSGTGTNYGYTF

v_call: TRBV28
j_call: TRBJ2-5
clone_size: -
d_call: -
cdr3_nt: TGTGCCAGCAGTTCCTCCTCCCTACGGACTGATCAGTACTTC
cdr3_aa: CASSSSSLRTDQYF

v_call: TRBV5-6
j_call: TRBJ2-3
clone_size: -
d_call: -
cdr3_nt: TGTGCCAGCAGCCAAGGTAGCGGACCCACAGATACGCAGTATTTT
cdr3_aa: CASSQGSGPTDTQYF

v_call: TRBV30
j_call: TRBJ2-1
clone_size: -
d_call: -
cdr3_nt: TGTGCCTGGAGTGCTCCCGGGGGCTACAATGAGCAGTTCTTC
cdr3_aa: CAWSAPGGYNEQFF

v_call: TRBV18
j_call: TRBJ1-6
clone_size: -
d_call: TRBD1
cdr3_nt: TGTGCCAGCTCACCGTCCTTAGTTACAGGGGTTCTCCTGGATTCACCCCTCCACTTT
cdr3_aa: CASSPSLVTGVLLDSPLHF

v_call: TRBV4-1
j_call: TRBJ1-5
clone_size: -
d_call: TRBD1
cdr3_nt: TGCGCCAGCAGCCAAGGTGGCAGGGGGCGAAGCAATCAGCCCCAGCATTTT
cdr3_aa: CASSQGGRGRSNQPQHF

v_call: TRBV12-2
j_call: TRBJ1-6
clone_size: -
d_call: -
cdr3_nt: TGTGCAAGTCGCCTCGAGGGAATCGGATCACCCCTCCACTTT
cdr3_aa: CASRLEGIGSPLHF

v_call: TRBV2
j_call: TRBJ1-5
clone_size: -
d_call: TRBD1
cdr3_nt: TGTGCCAGCACCCGGGACAGACAAAATCAGCCCCAGCATTTT
cdr3_aa: CASTRDRQNQPQHF

v_call: TRBV7-9
j_call: TRBJ1-3
clone_size: -
d_call: -
cdr3_nt: TGTGCCACCCTCGGGGGAGGGCGCCTCTCTGGAAACACCATATATTTT
cdr3_aa: CATLGGGRLSGNTIYF

v_call: TRBV7-6
j_call: TRBJ2-5
clone_size: -
d_call: TRBD1
cdr3_nt: TGTGCCAGCAGCTTTACAGGGGCGCCACAAGAGACCCAGTACTTC
cdr3_aa: CASSFTGAPQETQYF

v_call: TRBV27
j_call: TRBJ2-2
clone_size: few
d_call: -
cdr3_nt: TGTGCCAGCTCGTCCTACACCGGGGAGCTGTTTTTT
cdr3_aa: CASSSYTGELFF

v_call: TRBV27
j_call: TRBJ1-5
clone_size: once
d_call: -
cdr3_nt: TGTGCCAGCAGTACCCGACAGGGCAATCAGCCCCAGCATTTT
cdr3_aa: CASSTRQGNQPQHF

v_call: TRBV5-1
j_call: TRBJ1-6
clone_size: -
d_call: TRBD1
cdr3_nt: TGTGCCAGCAGCTTGGAGGGCAGGGGGGCCTATAATTCACCCCTCCACTTT
cdr3_aa: CASSLEGRGAYNSPLHF

v_call: TRBV19
j_call: TRBJ2-5
clone_size: -
d_call: TRBD1
cdr3_nt: TGTGCCAGTAGTACCATCCGGACAGGCCGGGAGACCCAGTACTTC
cdr3_aa: CASSTIRTGRETQYF

v_call: TRBV28
j_call: TRBJ1-5
clone_size: once
d_call: -
cdr3_nt: TGTGCCAGCACTCACTCCCTTGACAGAAATCAGCCCCAGCATTTT
cdr3_aa: CASTHSLDRNQPQHF

v_call: TRBV7-6
j_call: TRBJ2-5
clone_size: -
d_call: -
cdr3_nt: TGTGCCAGCAGCTTAGCCCCTTCGGGAGAGACCCAGTACTTC
cdr3_aa: CASSLAPSGETQYF

v_call: TRBV3-1/TRBV3-2
j_call: TRBJ2-2
clone_size: once
d_call: -
cdr3_nt: TGTGCCAGCACCCCAAGAGGGCTTGACACCGGGGAGCTGTTTTTT
cdr3_aa: CASTPRGLDTGELFF

v_call: TRBV18
j_call: TRBJ1-4
clone_size: -
d_call: -
cdr3_nt: TGTGCCAGCTCACCGACCCAGGGTGATGAAAAACTGTTTTTT
cdr3_aa: CASSPTQGDEKLFF

v_call: TRBV11-1
j_call: TRBJ1-1
clone_size: -
d_call: -
cdr3_nt: TGTGCCAGCAGCCGCGGAGAGAACACTGAAGCTTTCTTT
cdr3_aa: CASSRGENTEAFF

v_call: TRBV18
j_call: TRBJ1-1
clone_size: -
d_call: TRBD1
cdr3_nt: TGTGCCAGCTCACCCCGACAGGGCGATGCCGAAGCTTTCTTT
cdr3_aa: CASSPRQGDAEAFF

v_call: TRBV29-1
j_call: TRBJ1-2
clone_size: -
d_call: TRBD1
cdr3_nt: TGCAGCGTTGACCGGGACAGGGGGAATCAGGGCTACACCTTC
cdr3_aa: CSVDRDRGNQGYTF

v_call: TRBV19
j_call: TRBJ2-1
clone_size: -
d_call: TRBD2
cdr3_nt: TGTGCCAGTAGTATAAATATTCTTCGGGAGGGCCGGTACAATGAGCAGTTCTTC
cdr3_aa: CASSINILREGRYNEQFF

v_call: TRBV6-2/TRBV6-3
j_call: TRBJ1-1
clone_size: -
d_call: -
cdr3_nt: TGTGCCAGCAGTTACCTTAACACTGAAGCTTTCTTT
cdr3_aa: CASSYLNTEAFF

v_call: TRBV28
j_call: TRBJ1-2
clone_size: -
d_call: -
cdr3_nt: TGTGCCAGCAGTTCCCCCCGCGGGCGCGGCTACACCTTC
cdr3_aa: CASSSPRGRGYTF

v_call: TRBV12-5
j_call: TRBJ1-1
clone_size: -
d_call: -
cdr3_nt: TGTGCTAGTGGACTCGAGGGATACACTGAAGCTTTCTTT
cdr3_aa: CASGLEGYTEAFF

v_call: TRBV29-1
j_call: TRBJ1-2
clone_size: once
d_call: -
cdr3_nt: TGCAGCGTTGATCAGGGTGGAGGCTACACCTTC
cdr3_aa: CSVDQGGGYTF

v_call: TRBV14
j_call: TRBJ2-2
clone_size: -
d_call: -
cdr3_nt: TGTGCCAGCAGCCAACACACAGGGATCACCGGGGAGCTGTTTTTT
cdr3_aa: CASSQHTGITGELFF

v_call: TRBV6-5
j_call: TRBJ2-5
clone_size: -
d_call: TRBD1
cdr3_nt: TGTGCCAGCAGTAAGGGACAGGGCACCGAGACCCAGTACTTC
cdr3_aa: CASSKGQGTETQYF

v_call: TRBV6-2/TRBV6-3
j_call: TRBJ2-1
clone_size: -
d_call: -
cdr3_nt: TGTGCCAGCAGCCGACAGGCTACTCACAATGAGCAGTTCTTC
cdr3_aa: CASSRQATHNEQFF

v_call: TRBV19
j_call: TRBJ2-3
clone_size: -
d_call: TRBD1
cdr3_nt: TGTGCCAGTAGAACCGGGACAGGGGGCCCCACAGATACGCAGTATTTT
cdr3_aa: CASRTGTGGPTDTQYF

v_call: TRBV30
j_call: TRBJ1-5
clone_size: -
d_call: -
cdr3_nt: TGTGCCTGGAGTGTGGGCATGTTGGATTCTCAGCCCCAGCATTTT
cdr3_aa: CAWSVGMLDSQPQHF

v_call: TRBV2
j_call: TRBJ2-5
clone_size: few
d_call: -
cdr3_nt: TGTGCCAGCAACCCCCCCAGGTCCTTTTTCCAAGAGACCCAGTACTTC
cdr3_aa: CASNPPRSFFQETQYF

v_call: TRBV30
j_call: TRBJ1-6
clone_size: -
d_call: -
cdr3_nt: TGTGCCTGGAGTGTACGGAGGAGCTCCTATAATTCACCCCTCCACTTT
cdr3_aa: CAWSVRRSSYNSPLHF

v_call: TRBV5-1
j_call: TRBJ2-3
clone_size: -
d_call: TRBD2
cdr3_nt: TGTGCCAGCAGCTTGACTAGCGGGAGCCGCACAGATACGCAGTATTTT
cdr3_aa: CASSLTSGSRTDTQYF

v_call: TRBV7-9
j_call: TRBJ1-6
clone_size: -
d_call: -
cdr3_nt: TGTGCCAGCAGCTTAGTATATAATTCACCCCTCCACTTT
cdr3_aa: CASSLVYNSPLHF

v_call: TRBV27
j_call: TRBJ2-4
clone_size: -
d_call: -
cdr3_nt: TGTGCCAGCAGAAAAAATCCGGGTATCCTAGCCAAAAACATTCAGTACTTC
cdr3_aa: CASRKNPGILAKNIQYF

v_call: TRBV24-1
j_call: TRBJ2-1
clone_size: -
d_call: TRBD2
cdr3_nt: TGTGCCACCAGTGATTCCGGGACTAGCGGATACAATGAGCAGTTCTTC
cdr3_aa: CATSDSGTSGYNEQFF

v_call: TRBV2
j_call: TRBJ1-5
clone_size: few
d_call: -
cdr3_nt: TGTGCCACCTCCCTCGAGGGCAATCAGCCCCAGCATTTT
cdr3_aa: CATSLEGNQPQHF

v_call: TRBV5-1
j_call: TRBJ1-5
clone_size: -
d_call: -
cdr3_nt: TGCGCCAGCAGCTTGGATGGGGCCCTCGGGCAGCCCCAGCATTTT
cdr3_aa: CASSLDGALGQPQHF

v_call: TRBV5-1
j_call: TRBJ1-1
clone_size: -
d_call: -
cdr3_nt: TGCGCCAGCAGCTTGAGTAGCCGTGAAGCTTTCTTT
cdr3_aa: CASSLSSREAFF

v_call: TRBV4-2
j_call: TRBJ2-7
clone_size: -
d_call: TRBD2
cdr3_nt: TGTGCCAGCAGCCAAACCAGCGGGGGGGCGGATGAGCAGTACTTC
cdr3_aa: CASSQTSGGADEQYF

v_call: TRBV13
j_call: TRBJ1-2
clone_size: -
d_call: TRBD1
cdr3_nt: TGTGCCAGCAGCTTAGGCCTAGGAGGGGGCGACTATGGCTACACCTTC
cdr3_aa: CASSLGLGGGDYGYTF

v_call: TRBV4-1
j_call: TRBJ1-5
clone_size: -
d_call: TRBD1
cdr3_nt: TGCGCCAGCAGCCAAGAATTTAGGGGGCGCGTAAATCAGCCCCAGCATTTT
cdr3_aa: CASSQEFRGRVNQPQHF

v_call: TRBV6-5
j_call: TRBJ1-1
clone_size: -
d_call: TRBD1
cdr3_nt: TGTGCCGCCTCAAGACAGGGGATGAACACTGAAGCTTTCTTT
cdr3_aa: CAASRQGMNTEAFF

v_call: TRBV29-1
j_call: TRBJ2-1
clone_size: -
d_call: TRBD2
cdr3_nt: TGCAGCGTTTTTACGGGACTAGCGGGAGATGAGCAGTTCTTC
cdr3_aa: CSVFTGLAGDEQFF

v_call: TRBV6-2/TRBV6-3
j_call: TRBJ1-4
clone_size: few
d_call: -
cdr3_nt: TGTGCCAGCAGTCCCCGAGAGGGCAGTCCTAATGAAAAACTGTTTTTT
cdr3_aa: CASSPREGSPNEKLFF

v_call: TRBV7-3
j_call: TRBJ2-2
clone_size: few
d_call: TRBD1
cdr3_nt: TGTGCCAGCAGACGCACAGGGGTTAGCGGGGAGCTGTTTTTT
cdr3_aa: CASRRTGVSGELFF

v_call: TRBV9
j_call: TRBJ2-3
clone_size: -
d_call: TRBD1
cdr3_nt: TGTGCCAGCAGCGCCCGGACAGGGCGGTCAGATACGCAGTATTTT
cdr3_aa: CASSARTGRSDTQYF